This TCR beta chain was profiled in a study of blood T cell repertoires in COVID-19. About the research overall: Samples taken during acute and convalescent COVID-19 were collected in the United States, Italy and Spain. T cells, B-cell-depleted T cells, or PBMCs supplied cDNA or gDNA.

Trimming took 0 bases from V and 0 from J; bases not matched to a gene: 8. The CDR3 totals 19 residues. Germline lookup yields CDR1 WSHSY and CDR2 SAAADI. In the study's own analysis: Researchers report that nucleated cell counts were estimated from reference gene primer amplification. Produced via immunoSEQ multiplex PCR; TCRdb's table is partial and in-frame only. V, J and clone size are those of that table, while D and trimming were read from the DNA. The table includes 55,000 to 70,000 clones, approximately 87% detected once. In this sample, this clone turned up once. What was sequenced was peripheral blood. The sequence came from a man aged 55 to 70 with acute or convalescent COVID-19. The V and J genes are TRBV10-2 and TRBJ2-4, with 10 nucleotides matching TRBD2. CDR3 residues: CASSESLSGGELAKNIQYF. CDR3 DNA sequence: TGCGCCAGCAGTGAGTCTTTGAGCGGGGGGGAGCTAGCCAAAAACATTCAGTACTTC.